This passage covers 27 T cell receptor beta chains from one sample sequenced in a study of blood T cell repertoires in COVID-19. Sequenced by immunoSEQ multiplex PCR; TCRdb stores in-frame clones only, minus some. The top ten clones hold 15% to 19% of a sample with hundreds of thousands of clones, just over 85% of them seen once. Sequenced material: PBMCs or T cells enriched from blood (not recorded which). The receptors stem from a man between 18 and 29 years old who had recovered from COVID-19.

The chain is built from TRBV5-8 and TRBJ2-7; TRBD2 agrees at 11 bases. CDR3 length equals 17 residues. Germline V gene lookup returns CDR1 SGHTS and CDR2 YDEGEE. The junction had 13 bases not matched to a gene; V was cut back by 6 bases and J by 2 bases. Written as DNA, the CDR3 is TGTGCCAGCACCACACCATTCCTAGCGGGAGGCCCCTACGAGCAGTACTTC. It translates to CASTTPFLAGGPYEQYF.

CDR3 nucleotide sequence: TGTGCCAGCAGTACGACAGGGGGTCCCAATCAGCCCCAGCATTTT. This sequence encodes CASSTTGGPNQPQHF. The J gene is TRBJ1-5, the V gene TRBV6-5, with 9 bases fitting TRBD1. The CDR3 length is 15 residues. Per the germline V gene, CDR1 is MNHEY and CDR2 is SVGAGI. With V trimmed by 5 bases and J by 3 bases, 5 bases remained unmatched.

The chain recombines TRBV7-9 with TRBJ2-1; D may be TRBD2 (5 bases). The CDR3 has 15 residues. Germline V lookup: CDR1 SEHNR, CDR2 FQNEAQ (reference sequence). The V end was cut by 3 bases, the J end by 6 bases, with 15 bases between. The CDR3 nucleotides read TGTGCCAGCAGCTTTTTAGAGGGATCAGGCAATGAGCAGTTCTTC. Protein sequence: CASSFLEGSGNEQFF.

V and J are TRBV6-6 and TRBJ2-5; the match to TRBD1 covers 8 bases. The CDR3 runs 15 residues. V trimming: 8 bases; J trimming: 1 base; junction bases outside the gene matches: 9. Germline V gene sequence: CDR1 MNHNY, CDR2 SVGAGI (reference sequence). DNA for the CDR3: TGTGCCAGCGGGATGTCAGGGGGCCTCCAAGAGACCCAGTACTTC. Translated: CASGMSGGLQETQYF.

The rearrangement links TRBV19 to TRBJ2-5; 7 bases are a match to TRBD2. V lost 8 bases and J lost 2; bases outside the gene matches: 5. The CDR3 sequence is 13 residues long. Germline V CDR1 and CDR2: LNHDA, SQIVND (reference sequence). As DNA, the CDR3 is TGTGCCAGTCTTGAGGGAGGGCAAGAGACCCAGTACTTC. It translates to CASLEGGQETQYF.

The chain has TRBV28 and TRBJ1-4, with a tentative D call TRBD1 (5 bases). CDR3 length: 18 residues. Germline CDR1 MDHEN, CDR2 SYDVKM. Deletions cut 4 bases from V and 4 bases from J, with 22 bases between. The CDR3 here is CASSYRTQTTVLNEKLFF. The CDR3, as DNA: TGTGCCAGCAGTTATCGGACGCAAACGACAGTCCTTAATGAAAAACTGTTTTTT.

This clone has only a few counts. V is TRBV29-1 and J is TRBJ2-2, with TRBD1 as a possible D gene (6 bases). Trimming stripped 3 bases from V and 5 bases from J, with 16 bases between. CDR1 SQVTM and CDR2 ANQGSEA come from the germline V gene. There are 15 residues in the CDR3. CDR3 region: CSVDGPGTRTGELFF. The CDR3 coding sequence is TGCAGCGTTGATGGTCCCGGGACACGGACCGGGGAGCTGTTTTTT.

The chain is built from TRBV19 and TRBJ2-5; maybe TRBD2 (5 bases). V gave up 1 base and J gave up 1 base, with 7 bases separating them. The CDR3 is 14 amino acids. Germline CDR1 LNHDA, CDR2 SQIVND (reference sequence). The CDR3 sequence: CASSIALAQETQYF. The CDR3 DNA is TGTGCCAGTAGTATAGCCCTAGCCCAAGAGACCCAGTACTTC.

The gene calls are TRBV19 and TRBJ2-6; 8 positions match TRBD1. Unmatched junction bases numbered 12, after V lost 11 bases and J lost 0 bases. Germline V gene lookup returns CDR1 LNHDA and CDR2 SQIVND (reference sequence). This CDR3 has 17 residues. This CDR3 reads CAGPLDRDGSGANVLTF. CDR3 nucleotides: TGTGCCGGACCCTTGGACAGGGACGGCTCTGGGGCCAACGTCCTGACTTTC.

The chain carries TRBV7-3 and TRBJ2-5; D is possibly TRBD2 (5 bases). The V and J ends lost 6 bases and 5 bases respectively, with 13 bases between them. The germline gives CDR1 SGHTA, CDR2 FQGTGA. The CDR3 consists of 13 residues. CDR3 bases: TGTGCCAGCAGTATACGGGAAGGGGAGACCCAGTACTTC. It codes for CASSIREGETQYF.

The chain recombines TRBV12-5 with TRBJ2-5; 12 bases fit TRBD2. Germline V gives CDR1 LGHNT, CDR2 FRNRAP. Germline trimming cut 3 bases from V and 4 bases from J; bases unmatched to any gene: 9. This CDR3 is built from 17 residues. This chain's CDR3 is CASGFDSSGRAGETQYF. CDR3 coding DNA: TGTGCTAGTGGTTTCGACTCTAGCGGGAGGGCCGGAGAGACCCAGTACTTC. The whole variable domain, filled in from reference TRBV12-5 and TRBJ2-5, reads DARVTQTPRHKVTEMGQEVTMRCQPILGHNTVFWYRQTMMQGLELLAYFRNRAPLDDSGMPKDRFSAEMPDATLATLKIQPSEPRDSAVYFCASGFDSSGRAGETQYFGPGTRLLVL.

V and J are TRBV27 and TRBJ1-6; D is uncertain. CDR3 size: 15 residues. V lost 4 bases, J lost 7 bases, and 14 bases lay in between. Germline loops: CDR1 MNHEY, CDR2 SMNVEV (reference sequence). CDR3 residues: CASSSAGLRNSPLHF. The CDR3 DNA is TGTGCCAGCAGTTCGGCGGGCCTACGGAATTCACCCCTCCACTTT.

This clone has only one observation. The chain recombines TRBV2 with TRBJ2-2; 10 nucleotides align to TRBD2. J was trimmed by 6 bases and V by 3 bases; bases with no gene match: 4. Germline CDR1 SNHLY, CDR2 FYNNEI. The CDR3 sequence is 15 residues long. The CDR3 sequence: CASSDASGSSGELFF. The CDR3 region has the DNA TGTGCCAGCAGTGATGCTAGCGGGAGCTCCGGGGAGCTGTTTTTT.

CDR3 coding DNA: TGTGCCAGCAGCAGGGGCGCTAGCGGGAAAAACTACAATGAGCAGTTCTTC. It encodes CASSRGASGKNYNEQFF. The V gene is TRBV5-6, the J gene TRBJ2-1; 9 bases map to TRBD2. Germline V lookup: CDR1 SGHDT, CDR2 YYEEEE. This CDR3 comprises 17 residues. Trimming cost V 4 bases and J 3 bases; bases outside gene matches: 11.

The chain joins TRBV6-1 to TRBJ1-2; TRBD1 aligns across 7 bases. The CDR3 is made up of 14 amino acids. Germline CDR1 and CDR2: MNHNS and SASEGT. Trimming cost V 10 bases and J 4 bases; bases outside gene matches: 12. CDR3 in DNA: TGTGCCACGACCCCGGACAGGCAACTCTATGGCTACACCTTC. Its protein product is CATTPDRQLYGYTF.

The sample holds one count of this clone. The J gene is TRBJ2-3, the V gene TRBV3-1 (or the pseudogene TRBV3-2); 9 positions match TRBD2. This CDR3 comprises 18 residues. Unmatched junction bases numbered 7, after V lost 0 bases and J lost 0 bases. Germline CDR1 LGHDT, CDR2 YNNKEL (reference sequence). CDR3 bases: TGTGCCAGCAGCCAAGAGGCTCCTAGCGGGGCTAGCACAGATACGCAGTATTTT. This codes for CASSQEAPSGASTDTQYF.

CDR3 region: CASSYGRHYYGYTF. CDR3 bases: TGTGCCAGCAGTTACGGCCGCCATTACTATGGCTACACCTTC. This chain connects TRBV6-5 to TRBJ1-2; the D is unclear. Deletions cut 2 bases from V and 3 bases from J, with 10 bases between. Germline values: CDR1 MNHEY, CDR2 SVGAGI. The CDR3 contains 14 residues.

This clone appeared a few times. V gene TRBV12-3 or TRBV12-4 combines with J gene TRBJ2-7, with D unresolved. The CDR3 extends over 11 amino acids. Deletions cut 3 bases from V and 2 bases from J, with 2 bases between. The CDR3 here is CASSFTYEQYF. The CDR3 DNA is TGTGCCAGCAGTTTCACCTACGAGCAGTACTTC.

This clone occurred once. The chain joins TRBV20-1 to TRBJ2-1; no reliable D call. Germline CDR1 is DFQATT and CDR2 is SNEGSKA (reference sequence). This CDR3 spans 10 amino acids. Trimming took off 6 bases at V and 5 bases at J, with 5 bases between the two ends. CDR3: CSALNNEQFF. The CDR3 bases are TGCAGTGCCCTAAACAATGAGCAGTTCTTC.

The rearrangement uses TRBV5-1 and TRBJ2-2; D not resolved. Germline V gene data show CDR1 as SGHRS and CDR2 as YFSETQ. CDR3 length: 11 amino acids. The V end lost 3 bases, the J end lost 8 bases, and 5 bases lay between the germline ends. In nucleotides, the CDR3 is TGCGCCAGCAGCTCAACTGGGGAGCTGTTTTTT. It specifies CASSSTGELFF.

The rearrangement uses TRBV11-3 and TRBJ2-1, with 12 bases that match TRBD1. V shed 3 bases, J shed 0 bases, and the junction held 6 bases outside the gene matches. CDR1 and CDR2 (germline): SGHNT, YENEEA. The CDR3 runs to 18 residues. Here the CDR3 DNA reads TGTGCCAGCAGCTTCGGGACAGGGGGCTTTAACTCCTACAATGAGCAGTTCTTC. This encodes CASSFGTGGFNSYNEQFF.

The J gene is TRBJ2-1, the V gene TRBV27; 8 positions match TRBD2. Trimming cost V 6 bases and J 9 bases; bases outside gene matches: 16. The germline V gene encodes CDR1 MNHEY and CDR2 SMNVEV (reference sequence). This CDR3 spans 16 amino acids. CDR3 bases: TGTGCCAGCAGCCCAACCAGACTAGCGAATGGCGGTGAGCAGTTCTTC. Translated: CASSPTRLANGGEQFF.

Only a few counts were recorded for this clone. J is TRBJ1-3 and V is TRBV5-1, with D perhaps TRBD1 (6 bases). Trimming removed 0 bases at V and 0 bases at J, with 13 bases between. The germline gives CDR1 SGHRS, CDR2 YFSETQ. The CDR3 consists of 17 residues. The CDR3 here is CASSLALGGSSGNTIYF. The CDR3 nucleotides read TGCGCCAGCAGCTTGGCCCTTGGGGGCAGCTCTGGAAACACCATATATTTT. Variable domain in full (rest from reference TRBV5-1 and TRBJ1-3): KAGVTQTPRYLIKTRGQQVTLSCSPISGHRSVSWYQQTPGQGLQFLFEYFSETQRNKGNFPGRFSGRQFSNSRSEMNVSTLELGDSALYLCASSLALGGSSGNTIYFGEGSWLTVV.

The V gene is TRBV6-5, the J gene TRBJ2-5, with D hard to call. V was shortened by 2 bases and J by 4 bases, with 2 bases between the two germline ends. This CDR3 is 11 amino acids long. From germline, CDR1 is MNHEY and CDR2 SVGAGI. The CDR3 reads CASSYLETQYF. DNA for the CDR3: TGTGCCAGCAGTTACCTAGAGACCCAGTACTTC.

The sample holds a few counts of this clone. The rearrangement joins TRBV27 to TRBJ1-6; TRBD1 aligns across 8 bases. Germline-derived CDR1 and CDR2 are MNHEY and SMNVEV (reference sequence). There are 14 residues in the CDR3. V dropped 8 bases and J dropped 3; count of bases not matched to a gene: 3. The CDR3 region has the DNA TGTGCCAGCGCTGACAGGGGCTATAATTCACCCCTCCACTTT. Protein product: CASADRGYNSPLHF.

V is TRBV5-6 and J is TRBJ1-2; TRBD1 matches at 9 bases. Per the germline V gene, CDR1 is SGHDT and CDR2 is YYEEEE. The CDR3 consists of 15 residues. The ends lost 2 bases at V and 4 bases at J; junction bases unmatched: 6. The CDR3 loop is CASSLDRGNGYGYTF. In DNA form, the CDR3 reads TGTGCCAGCAGCTTAGACAGGGGGAACGGCTATGGCTACACCTTC.

The chain combines TRBV6-4 with TRBJ2-1, with 12 bases fitting TRBD2. The CDR3 runs to 18 residues. Germline lookup yields CDR1 MRHNA and CDR2 SNTAGT. J lost 9 bases, V lost 0 bases, and 12 bases had no gene match. CDR3 sequence (DNA): TGTGCCAGCAGTGACTCCCGCAGACTAGCGGGAGCGGGTGGTGAGCAGTTCTTC. Amino acids: CASSDSRRLAGAGGEQFF.